This T cell receptor (beta chain) was found in a study of blood T cell repertoires in COVID-19. Study details: T cells, B-cell-depleted T cells, or PBMCs supplied cDNA or gDNA.

V dropped 4 bases and J dropped 3 bases, with 13 bases sitting between them. The CDR3 totals 13 residues. Germline-derived CDR1 and CDR2 are SQVTM and ANQGSEA. Clones were sequenced by immunoSEQ multiplex PCR, and TCRdb holds only the in-frame ones, with some missing. Of approximately 290,000 clones in the sample, just over 90% are singletons; the top ten hold 2.2%. The V call is TRBV29-1, the J call TRBJ2-7, with TRBD1 as a possible D gene (6 bases). Sequencing used peripheral blood. The TCR originated in a woman in her twenties or thirties with COVID-19, enrolled during active disease. The CDR3 reads CSVGGPVLYEQYF. The CDR3 bases are TGCAGCGTTGGGGGGCCAGTCCTCTACGAGCAGTACTTC.